The 10 T cell receptor beta chains reported below all come from one sample, sequenced in a study of CD8 T cells in Susac syndrome. A quantity of about 0.5 to 1 ug RNA underwent reverse transcription using random hexamers. TCRdb ran MiXCR on the immunoSEQ multiplex PCR reads and lists one entry per CDR3 protein. Of more than 80,000 distinct CDR3 sequences listed, less than 95% are singletons. Sequences were obtained from CD8+ T cells from PBMCs. The receptor source for this set is a human donor with Susac syndrome.

The rearrangement uses TRBV4-1 and TRBJ1-2; D gene unclear. The V end was cut by 5 bases, the J end by 0 bases, with 10 bases between. The CDR3 covers 14 residues. Per germline, CDR1 MGHRA and CDR2 YSYEKL. The CDR3 nucleotides read TGCGCCAGCAGCACGACGGTAACTAACTATGGCTACACCTTC. It codes for CASSTTVTNYGYTF.

CDR3 nucleotides: TGTGCCAGCAGTATAGACAGATACAACACCGGGGAGCTGTTTTTT. Translated, it gives CASSIDRYNTGELFF. The V call is TRBV6-4, the J call TRBJ2-2; possible D gene TRBD1, 5 bases. CDR1 is MRHNA, CDR2 SNTAGT, per germline. Between the trimmed V and J ends, which lost 5 bases and 2 bases, there was a span of 12 bases. The CDR3 runs to 15 residues.

The chain links TRBV9 to TRBJ1-2, with 7 bases matching TRBD1. CDR3 length: 13 residues. Germline V gives CDR1 SGDLS, CDR2 YYNGEE. After removal of 3 bases from V and 8 bases from J, the junction contained 7 bases not matched to a gene. The CDR3 sequence is CASSATGTDGYTF. In nucleotides, the CDR3 is TGTGCCAGCAGCGCCACCGGGACAGACGGCTACACCTTC.

The chain is built from TRBV12-3 or TRBV12-4 and TRBJ2-5, with D perhaps being TRBD1 or TRBD2 (7 bases each). The CDR3 is 14 amino acids. V was shortened by 10 bases and J by 7 bases, with 22 bases between the two germline ends. This CDR3 reads CATRAGQNYVTQYF. The CDR3 region has the DNA TGTGCCACCAGAGCGGGACAGAACTACGTGACCCAGTACTTC.

The rearrangement joins TRBV9 to TRBJ2-3; TRBD1 matches 10 bases. CDR3 length equals 16 residues. V lost 0 bases, J lost 2 bases, and 3 bases stayed unmatched. Germline assignment: CDR1 SGDLS and CDR2 YYNGEE. CDR3 coding DNA: TGTGCCAGCAGCGTAGAGGGACAGGGGATCACAGATACGCAGTATTTT. Protein product: CASSVEGQGITDTQYF.

The rearrangement uses TRBV27 and TRBJ2-2, with D possibly being TRBD1 or TRBD2 (5 bases each). CDR1 is MNHEY, CDR2 SMNVEV, per germline (reference sequence). V shed 8 bases and J shed 5 bases, with 12 bases lying between them. This CDR3 has 13 amino acids. The CDR3 coding sequence is TGTGCCAGCCGGGACCCTTATACCGGGGAGCTGTTTTTT. Protein: CASRDPYTGELFF.

V and J are TRBV20-1 and TRBJ1-5; possible D gene TRBD1, 6 bases. Trimming took off 6 bases at V and 6 bases at J, with 12 bases between the two ends. The CDR3 covers 12 residues. Germline V gives CDR1 DFQATT, CDR2 SNEGSKA (reference sequence). CDR3 residues: CSAGTGSQPQHF. As DNA, the CDR3 is TGCAGTGCGGGAACAGGGAGTCAGCCCCAGCATTTT.

The V gene is TRBV3-1, the J gene TRBJ2-1; 9 bases fit TRBD1. The CDR3 extends over 15 amino acids. The germline gives CDR1 LGHDT, CDR2 YNNKEL (reference sequence). Trimming removed 3 bases from V and 6 bases from J; junction bases left unmatched: 6. The DNA of the CDR3 is TGTGCCAGCAGCCACCGGACAGGGGCCATCAATGAGCAGTTCTTC. As protein: CASSHRTGAINEQFF.

The J gene is TRBJ2-1, the V gene TRBV7-3; D is unresolved. This CDR3 is built from 13 residues. The germline V and J ends were trimmed by 1 base and 8 bases, with 9 bases remaining between them. Germline loops: CDR1 SGHTA, CDR2 FQGTGA. The CDR3 region is CASSLKPMDEQFF. The DNA for the CDR3 is TGTGCCAGCAGCTTAAAACCGATGGATGAGCAGTTCTTC.

The chain is built from TRBV19 and TRBJ1-1, with D uncertain. Trimming stripped 3 bases from V and 1 base from J, with 9 bases between. The CDR3 runs to 14 residues. The germline V gene has CDR1 LNHDA and CDR2 SQIVND (reference sequence). This CDR3 reads CASSISDGNTEAFF. The CDR3 nucleotides read TGTGCCAGTAGTATCAGCGACGGGAACACTGAAGCTTTCTTT. Complete variable domain (other parts from reference TRBV19 and TRBJ1-1): DGGITQSPKYLFRKEGQNVTLSCEQNLNHDAMYWYRQDPGQGLRLIYYSQIVNDFQKGDIAEGYSVSREKKESFPLTVTSAQKNPTAFYLCASSISDGNTEAFFGQGTRLTVV.